The clone carrying this TCR beta chain was picked up a small number of times. The protocol was immunoSEQ multiplex PCR, while the TCRdb copy is restricted to in-frame clones and leaves out a portion. The table lists about 88,000 clones, roughly 93% of them singletons. After removal of 4 bases from V and 0 bases from J, the junction contained 4 bases not matched to a gene. The CDR3 runs 15 residues. The germline gives CDR1 SGHRS, CDR2 YFSETQ. The sample originates from a study of T cells in tuberculosis. Study at large: Sequenced TCRs come from CD1B-GMM tetramer-binding T cells.

Thawed, overnight-rested PBMC were stained with GMM-loaded CD1B tetramer, viability dye and anti-CD3, then sorted. C32 glucose monomycolate from Rhodococcus equi was loaded onto the CD1B tetramers. PBMC for tetramer sorting were first depleted of CD14-expressing monocytes. The source material was CD1b-GMM tetramer-negative cells sorted from PBMCs. The receptor's source is an adult woman with latent tuberculosis. The chain recombines TRBV5-1 with TRBJ1-3; 7 bases line up with TRBD1. The CDR3 spells CASSGRTGSGNTIYF. CDR3 DNA: TGCGCCAGCAGCGGAAGGACAGGCTCTGGAAACACCATATATTTT.